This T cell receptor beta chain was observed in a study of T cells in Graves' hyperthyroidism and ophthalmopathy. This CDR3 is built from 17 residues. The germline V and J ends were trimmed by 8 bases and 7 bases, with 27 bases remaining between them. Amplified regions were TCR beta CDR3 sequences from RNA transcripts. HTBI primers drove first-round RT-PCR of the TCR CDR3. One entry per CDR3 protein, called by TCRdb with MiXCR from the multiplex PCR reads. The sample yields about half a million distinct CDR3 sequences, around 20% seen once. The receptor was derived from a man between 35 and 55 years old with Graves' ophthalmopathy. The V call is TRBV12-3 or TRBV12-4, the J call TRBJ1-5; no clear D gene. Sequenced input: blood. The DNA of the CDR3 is TGTGCCAGCGCCCCCGGGCCCAAATGGAGAGTAGGACAGCCCCAGCATTTT. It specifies CASAPGPKWRVGQPQHF.